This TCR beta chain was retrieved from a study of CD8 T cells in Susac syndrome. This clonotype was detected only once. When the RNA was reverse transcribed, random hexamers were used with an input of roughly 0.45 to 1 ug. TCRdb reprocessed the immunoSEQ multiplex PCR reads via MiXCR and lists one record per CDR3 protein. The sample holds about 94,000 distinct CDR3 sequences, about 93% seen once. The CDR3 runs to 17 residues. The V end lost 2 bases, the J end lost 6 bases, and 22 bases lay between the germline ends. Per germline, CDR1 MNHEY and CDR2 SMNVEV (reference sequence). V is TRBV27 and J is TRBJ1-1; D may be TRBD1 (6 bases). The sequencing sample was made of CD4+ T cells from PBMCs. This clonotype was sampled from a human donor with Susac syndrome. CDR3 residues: CASSLKFRGQVFSEAFF. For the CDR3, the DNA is TGTGCCAGCAGTTTAAAATTCCGGGGGCAGGTTTTCTCTGAAGCTTTCTTT.